Included here is one TCR beta chain sequence, with context. Its antigen is undetermined. CDR3 length: 15 residues. The germline CDR1 and CDR2 sequences are GTSNPN and SVGIG (reference sequence). Losses at the gene ends were 7 bases for V and 4 bases for J; bases not matched to a gene: 15. The sample originates from a study of cytomegalovirus exposure and HLA in healthy donors. Across the whole study: Earlier sequencing of 150 million to 200 million T cells yielded 90 million to 140 million unique TCR beta sequences. Overall study results and limits: A missense DCLRE1C variant was associated with V- and J-gene trimming of TCR beta chains in a later analysis, and an independent cohort replicated the association.

The PCR ran on 60 Vbeta and 13 Jbeta primers. Measured with immunoSEQ multiplex PCR; TCRdb has only the in-frame clones, and not every one. Counted here are 200,000 to 250,000 clones, around 75% occurring once; the ten biggest clones make up 1.8%. V and J are TRBV30 and TRBJ1-1; 7 bases line up with TRBD1. The sample consisted of PBMCs. The receptor comes from a woman aged 25 to 45 in good health and CMV-seronegative. This CDR3 reads CAFDREAEVGTEAFF. In DNA form, the CDR3 reads TGTGCCTTCGACAGGGAGGCTGAAGTCGGCACTGAAGCTTTCTTT.